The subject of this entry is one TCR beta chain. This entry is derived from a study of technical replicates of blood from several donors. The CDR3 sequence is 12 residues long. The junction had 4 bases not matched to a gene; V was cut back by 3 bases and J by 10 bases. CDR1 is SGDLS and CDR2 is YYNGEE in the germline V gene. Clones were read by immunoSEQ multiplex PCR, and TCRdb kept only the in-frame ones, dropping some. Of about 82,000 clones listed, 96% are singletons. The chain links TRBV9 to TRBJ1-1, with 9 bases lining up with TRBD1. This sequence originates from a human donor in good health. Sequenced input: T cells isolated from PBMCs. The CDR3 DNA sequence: TGTGCCAGCAGCGCCGGACAGGGGAGAGCTTTCTTT. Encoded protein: CASSAGQGRAFF.